This note documents a single TCR beta chain sequence. Its specificity is not known. The sampling schedule covered blood at baseline, cycle 4 day 1, and cycle 7 day 1. These data originate in a study of OX40 agonist ivuxolimab in advanced cancers. For the study at large: Dose-escalation patients had hepatocellular carcinoma, melanoma, renal cell or head and neck cancer. Patients were roughly 83% male with ages roughly 23 to 90, mean about 65. Whole-study findings and limits: Clonal expansion was seen in CD4+ and CD8+ blood T cells by week 6 at 0.1 to 3.0 mg/kg.

Looked up from germline, CDR1 is SEHNR and CDR2 is FQNEAQ (reference sequence). V dropped 8 bases and J dropped 0 bases, with 6 bases sitting between them. This CDR3 region has 12 residues. Produced via immunoSEQ multiplex PCR; TCRdb's table is partial and in-frame only. The sample has under 35,000 clones; 82% are singletons. V gene TRBV7-9 combines with J gene TRBJ2-3; D not certain. Sample: CD4+ or CD8+ T cells sorted from blood, taken in a trial of the OX40 agonist ivuxolimab. This receptor was taken from an adult with an advanced solid tumor such as melanoma, head and neck, liver or kidney cancer. The CDR3 loop is CASQQSTDTQYF. The CDR3 DNA reads as TGTGCCAGCCAACAGAGCACAGATACGCAGTATTTT.